The sequence of this T cell receptor beta chain was determined in a study of OX40 agonist ivuxolimab in advanced cancers. Study-level background: Patients were treated with intravenous ivuxolimab, dosed at 0.01 to 10 mg/kg and infused every 2 weeks. Among those treated, three patients had partial responses, one with hepatocellular carcinoma and two with cutaneous melanoma. Past anti-PD-1, anti-PD-L1 or anti-CTLA-4 therapy was accepted, and 40% to 45% had received some. General study points: Relative to CD4+, CD8+ T cells held more expanded clones on average.

This clone was counted once. Its antigen is undetermined. V dropped 3 bases and J dropped 5 bases, with 13 bases sitting between them. This CDR3 region has 14 residues. CDR1 is SGHVS, CDR2 FQNEAQ, per germline. Sequencing used immunoSEQ multiplex PCR; TCRdb keeps in-frame clones, though not all of them. The sample consists of some 84,000 clones, about 90% of them appearing once. The source of this sequence is an adult with an advanced solid tumor such as melanoma, head and neck, liver or kidney cancer. The chain is built from TRBV7-8 and TRBJ1-1; maybe TRBD1 (5 bases). Material: CD4+ or CD8+ T cells sorted from blood, obtained in a trial of the OX40 agonist ivuxolimab. The CDR3 reads CASSFLGVGTEAFF. The CDR3 DNA reads as TGTGCCAGCAGCTTCCTAGGGGTGGGTACTGAAGCTTTCTTT.